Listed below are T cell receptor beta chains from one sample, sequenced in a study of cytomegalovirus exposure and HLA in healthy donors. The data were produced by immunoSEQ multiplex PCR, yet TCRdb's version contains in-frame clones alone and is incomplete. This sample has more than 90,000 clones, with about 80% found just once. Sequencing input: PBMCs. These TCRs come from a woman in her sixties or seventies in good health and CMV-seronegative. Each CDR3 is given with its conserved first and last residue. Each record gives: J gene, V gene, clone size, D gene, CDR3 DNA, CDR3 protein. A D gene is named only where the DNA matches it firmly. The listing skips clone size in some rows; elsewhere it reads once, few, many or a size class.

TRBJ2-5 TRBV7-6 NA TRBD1 TGTGCCAGCAGCTTAGAGGCAGGGGGCCGTGAGACCCAGTACTTC CASSLEAGGRETQYF
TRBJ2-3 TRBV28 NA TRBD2 TGTGCCAGCAGTCTACACCCCGCTAGCGGGAGGGTCACTAATACGCAGTATTTT CASSLHPASGRVTNTQYF
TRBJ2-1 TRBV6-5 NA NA TGTGCCAGCAGTTATGGAGGTGAGCAGTTCTTC CASSYGGEQFF
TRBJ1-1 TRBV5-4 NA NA TGTGCCAGCAGCTTGGTCATGAACACTGAAGCTTTCTTT CASSLVMNTEAFF
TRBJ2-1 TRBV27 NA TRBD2 TGTGCCAGCAGTTTGGCGGGAGACTGGAATGAGCAGTTCTTC CASSLAGDWNEQFF
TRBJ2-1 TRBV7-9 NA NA TGTGCCAGCAGCTTAGTACCGAGCGACAATGAGCAGTTCTTC CASSLVPSDNEQFF
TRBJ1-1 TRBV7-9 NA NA TGTGCCAGCAGCTTAGTGGCAGGCGTAAACACTGAAGCTTTCTTT CASSLVAGVNTEAFF
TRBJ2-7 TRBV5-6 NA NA TGTGCCAGCAGCTTGGGGGGGGGCCAGGGAGGCTACGAGCAGTACTTC CASSLGGGQGGYEQYF
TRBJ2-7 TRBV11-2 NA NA TGTGCCAGCAGCTTAGATGGCCCGGGCGAGCAGTACTTC CASSLDGPGEQYF
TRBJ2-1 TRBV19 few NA TGTGCCAGTAAAGCCAGTACTAGCTCCTACAATGAGCAGTTCTTC CASKASTSSYNEQFF
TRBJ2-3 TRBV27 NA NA TGTGCCAGCAGTCCCGAGGGGGTTAGGTCAGATACGCAGTATTTT CASSPEGVRSDTQYF
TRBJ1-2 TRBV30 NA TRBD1 TGTGCCTGGCGCCGGACAGGGGCAGGTGGCTACACCTTC CAWRRTGAGGYTF
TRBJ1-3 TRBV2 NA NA TGTGCCAGCAGTGTTCGAGGACAACCAGGAAACACCATATATTTT CASSVRGQPGNTIYF
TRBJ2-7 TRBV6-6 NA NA TGTGCCAGCAGTTATGGGGCGGATAGGCAGTACTTC CASSYGADRQYF
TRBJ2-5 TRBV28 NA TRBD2 TGTGCCAGCACCGTTGGTGGACTAGGTCAAGAGACCCAGTACTTC CASTVGGLGQETQYF
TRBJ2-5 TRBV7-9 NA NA TGTGCCAGCAGCGGGTGGGGCAGGCAAGAGACCCAGTACTTC CASSGWGRQETQYF
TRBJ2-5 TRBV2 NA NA TGTGCCAGCCATGGTCTACAAGAGACCCAGTACTTC CASHGLQETQYF
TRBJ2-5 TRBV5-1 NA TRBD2 TGCGCCAGTAATAGAGCGGGGGGGCAGGAAGAGACCCAGTACTTC CASNRAGGQEETQYF
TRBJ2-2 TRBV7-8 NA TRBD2 TGTGCCAGCAGCCTTAGGACTAGCGGAGCGAACACCGGGGAGCTGTTTTTT CASSLRTSGANTGELFF
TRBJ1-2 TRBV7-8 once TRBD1 TGTGCCAGCAGCGACAGGGGATCTTCTGGTGATGGCTACACCTTC CASSDRGSSGDGYTF
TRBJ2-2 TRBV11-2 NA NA TGTGCCAGCAGCCCGCACATCAAAGCCGGGGAGCTGTTTTTT CASSPHIKAGELFF
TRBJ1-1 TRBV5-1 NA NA TGCGCCAGCAGCTTATACAGGGTGAACACTGAAGCTTTCTTT CASSLYRVNTEAFF
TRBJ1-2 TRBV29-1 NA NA TGCAGCGTTGAACTCTGGCGGCGAAATGGCTACACCTTC CSVELWRRNGYTF
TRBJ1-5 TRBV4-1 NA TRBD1 TGCGCCAGCAGCCTAAGGACAGGCGATCAACCCCAGCATTTT CASSLRTGDQPQHF
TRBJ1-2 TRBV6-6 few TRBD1 TGTGCCAGCAGTAACAGACCACGGACAGGGTTTGGCTACACCTTC CASSNRPRTGFGYTF
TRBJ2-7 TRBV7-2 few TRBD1 TGTGCCAGCTCCCCCACAGGGGCTTCCTACGAGCAGTACTTC CASSPTGASYEQYF
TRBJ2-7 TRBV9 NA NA TGTGCCAGCAGCGTACACCCAGACAACTACGAGCAGTACTTC CASSVHPDNYEQYF
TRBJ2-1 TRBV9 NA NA TGTGCCAGCAGCGTAGACCTAAGTGAGCAGTTCTTC CASSVDLSEQFF
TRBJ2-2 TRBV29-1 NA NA TGCAGCGTTGCCAGGGGGGAGATTGACACCGGGGAGCTGTTTTTT CSVARGEIDTGELFF
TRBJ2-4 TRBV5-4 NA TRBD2 TGTGCCAGCAGCTTGGAAGGCGGGAGAAGTTCCAAAAACATTCAGTACTTC CASSLEGGRSSKNIQYF
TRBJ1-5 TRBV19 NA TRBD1 TGTGCCAGTAGGCTGACAGGGGCCGGTCAGCCCCAGCATTTT CASRLTGAGQPQHF
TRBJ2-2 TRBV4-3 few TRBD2 TGCGCCAGCAGCCTTGGGACTAGCCGCACCGGGGAGCTGTTTTTT CASSLGTSRTGELFF
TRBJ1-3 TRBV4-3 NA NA TGCGCCAGCAGCCAAGGTGCAGACACCTCTGGAAACACCATATATTTT CASSQGADTSGNTIYF
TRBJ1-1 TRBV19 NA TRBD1 TGTGCCAGTAGCCAGACAGGGTTGAACACTGAAGCTTTCTTT CASSQTGLNTEAFF
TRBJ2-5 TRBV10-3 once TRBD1 TGTGCCATCAGTGAGACCGACAGGGGTAGAGAGACCCAGTACTTC CAISETDRGRETQYF
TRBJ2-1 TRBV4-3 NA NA TGCGCCAGCAGCCAAGTTCTCTCCTACAATGAGCAGTTCTTC CASSQVLSYNEQFF
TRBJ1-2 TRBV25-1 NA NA TGTGCCAGCAGTGAACGAGCTAGTAGCGGCTACACCTTC CASSERASSGYTF
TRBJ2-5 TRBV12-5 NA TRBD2 TGTGCTAGTGGTCATGACAGCGGGGGTAAAGAGACCCAGTACTTC CASGHDSGGKETQYF
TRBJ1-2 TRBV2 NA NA TGTGCCAGCAGTGATGTCAGGGCCCTCGATGGCTACACCTTC CASSDVRALDGYTF
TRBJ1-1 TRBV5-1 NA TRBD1 TGCGCCAGCAGCTTGGGGACAGGGGTGGGCACTGAAGCTTTCTTT CASSLGTGVGTEAFF
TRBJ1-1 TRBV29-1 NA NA TGCAGCGTTGGACTCGCGGAGAACACTGAAGCTTTCTTT CSVGLAENTEAFF
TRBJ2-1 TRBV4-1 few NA TGCGCCAGCAGCCAAGAAAGGGGTAATGAGCAGTTCTTC CASSQERGNEQFF